This T cell receptor (beta chain) originates from a study of vaccination and CD4 T cells after COVID-19. Regarding the study as a whole: For convalescent patients, 304 of the 307 vaccine-specific clones analyzed were classified as spike mono-reactive.

Concerning this clonotype: Its matching antigen is unknown.

CDR3 length: 19 residues. Germline loops: CDR1 LNHNV, CDR2 YYDKDF (reference sequence). J gave up 3 bases and V 2 bases, and 14 bases lay outside the gene matches. Treatment described: roughly ten-day PBMC culture with coronavirus spike peptide pools or control peptides (ViraFEST assay). Sequencing of cultured CD4+ T cell DNA used the Oncomine TCR Beta short-read assay. TCRdb re-called the PCR reads with MiXCR, one entry per CDR3 protein. The sample shows some 7,100 distinct CDR3 sequences, roughly 70% of them seen only once. Sequences were obtained from CD4+ T cells from blood, cultured in vitro. This receptor was obtained from a human donor who had recovered from COVID-19. V usage is TRBV15 and J usage is TRBJ2-7; TRBD2 matches 12 bases. The CDR3 region has the DNA TGTGCCACCAGCAGAACTCCCGGACTAGCGGGGAACCTCCGCTACGAGCAGTACTTC. This gives the protein CATSRTPGLAGNLRYEQYF.